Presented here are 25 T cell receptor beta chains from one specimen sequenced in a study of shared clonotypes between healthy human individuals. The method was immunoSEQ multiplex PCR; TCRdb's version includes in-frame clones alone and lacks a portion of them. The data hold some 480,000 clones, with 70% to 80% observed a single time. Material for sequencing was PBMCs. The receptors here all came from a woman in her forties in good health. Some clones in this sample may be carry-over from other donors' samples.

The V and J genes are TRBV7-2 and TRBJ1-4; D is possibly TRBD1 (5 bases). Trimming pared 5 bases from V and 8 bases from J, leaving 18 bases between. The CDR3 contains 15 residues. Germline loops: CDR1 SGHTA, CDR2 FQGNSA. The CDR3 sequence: CASSPPEGSREKLFF. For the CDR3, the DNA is TGTGCCAGCAGCCCCCCGGAGGGGTCCAGAGAAAAACTGTTTTTT.

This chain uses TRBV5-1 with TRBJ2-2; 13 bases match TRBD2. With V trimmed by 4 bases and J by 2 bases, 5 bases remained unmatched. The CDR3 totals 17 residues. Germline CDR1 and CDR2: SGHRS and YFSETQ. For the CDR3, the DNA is TGCGCCAGCAGCCAGGGACTAGCGGGACCCAACACCGGGGAGCTGTTTTTT. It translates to CASSQGLAGPNTGELFF.

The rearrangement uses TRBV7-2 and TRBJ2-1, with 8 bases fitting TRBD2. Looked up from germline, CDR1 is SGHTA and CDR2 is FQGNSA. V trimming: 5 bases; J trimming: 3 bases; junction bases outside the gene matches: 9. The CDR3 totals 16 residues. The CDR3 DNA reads TGTGCCAGCAGCCCGAGCAGGGCGGGAGGCTACAATGAGCAGTTCTTC. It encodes CASSPSRAGGYNEQFF.

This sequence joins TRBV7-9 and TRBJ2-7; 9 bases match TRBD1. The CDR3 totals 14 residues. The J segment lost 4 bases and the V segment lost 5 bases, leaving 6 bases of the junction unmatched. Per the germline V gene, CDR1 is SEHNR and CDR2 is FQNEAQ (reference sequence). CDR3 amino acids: CASSGRDRAYEQYF. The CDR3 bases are TGTGCCAGCAGCGGCCGGGACAGGGCGTACGAGCAGTACTTC.

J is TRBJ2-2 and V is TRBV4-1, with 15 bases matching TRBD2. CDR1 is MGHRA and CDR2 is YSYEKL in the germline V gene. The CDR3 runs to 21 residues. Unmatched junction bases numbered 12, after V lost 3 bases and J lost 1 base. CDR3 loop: CASSHSLGGTSGRRNTGELFF. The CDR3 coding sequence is TGCGCCAGCAGCCACTCCCTGGGCGGGACTAGCGGGAGGAGGAACACCGGGGAGCTGTTTTTT.

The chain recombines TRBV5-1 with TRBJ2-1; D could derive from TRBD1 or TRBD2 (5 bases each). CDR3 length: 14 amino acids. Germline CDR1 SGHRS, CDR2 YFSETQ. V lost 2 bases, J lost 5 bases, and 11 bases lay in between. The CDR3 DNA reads TGCGCCAGCAGCTTCGGGGCGGCTCACAATGAGCAGTTCTTC. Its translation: CASSFGAAHNEQFF. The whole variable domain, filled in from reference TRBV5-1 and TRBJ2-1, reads KAGVTQTPRYLIKTRGQQVTLSCSPISGHRSVSWYQQTPGQGLQFLFEYFSETQRNKGNFPGRFSGRQFSNSRSEMNVSTLELGDSALYLCASSFGAAHNEQFFGPGTRLTVL.

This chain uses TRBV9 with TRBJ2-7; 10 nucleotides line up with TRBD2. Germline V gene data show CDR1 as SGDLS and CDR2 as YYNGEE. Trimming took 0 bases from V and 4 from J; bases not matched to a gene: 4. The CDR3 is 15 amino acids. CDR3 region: CASSVGPSGSYEQYF. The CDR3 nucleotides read TGTGCCAGCAGCGTAGGCCCTAGCGGGAGTTACGAGCAGTACTTC.

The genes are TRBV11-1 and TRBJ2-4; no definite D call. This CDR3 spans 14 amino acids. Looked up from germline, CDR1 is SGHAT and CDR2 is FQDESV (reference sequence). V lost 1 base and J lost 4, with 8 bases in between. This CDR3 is CASSLEVRKNIQYF. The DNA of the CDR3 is TGTGCCAGCAGCTTAGAGGTCCGTAAAAACATTCAGTACTTC. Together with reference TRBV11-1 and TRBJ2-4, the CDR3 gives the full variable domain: EAEVAQSPRYKITEKSQAVAFWCDPISGHATLYWYRQILGQGPELLVQFQDESVVDDSQLPKDRFSAERLKGVDSTLKIQPAELGDSAMYLCASSLEVRKNIQYFGAGTRLSVL.

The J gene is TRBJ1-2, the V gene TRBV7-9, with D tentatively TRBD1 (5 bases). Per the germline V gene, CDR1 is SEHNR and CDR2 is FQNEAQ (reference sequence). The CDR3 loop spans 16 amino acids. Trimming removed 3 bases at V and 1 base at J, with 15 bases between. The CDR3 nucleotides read TGTGCCAGCAGCTTGGACCTTGGACAACGTAACTATGGCTACACCTTC. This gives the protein CASSLDLGQRNYGYTF.

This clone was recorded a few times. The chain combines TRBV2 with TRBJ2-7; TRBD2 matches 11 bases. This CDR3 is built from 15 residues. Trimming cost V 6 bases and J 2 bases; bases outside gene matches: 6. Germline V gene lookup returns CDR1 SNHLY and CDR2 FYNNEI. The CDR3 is CASRVTSGRPYEQYF. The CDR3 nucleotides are TGTGCCAGCAGGGTTACTAGCGGGAGACCCTACGAGCAGTACTTC.

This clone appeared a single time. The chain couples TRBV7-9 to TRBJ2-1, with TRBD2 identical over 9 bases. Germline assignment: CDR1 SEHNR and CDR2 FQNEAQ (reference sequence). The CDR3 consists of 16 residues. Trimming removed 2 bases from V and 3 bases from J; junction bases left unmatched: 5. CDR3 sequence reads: CASSLRTSAYYNEQFF. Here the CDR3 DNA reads TGTGCCAGCAGCTTAAGGACTAGCGCGTACTACAATGAGCAGTTCTTC.

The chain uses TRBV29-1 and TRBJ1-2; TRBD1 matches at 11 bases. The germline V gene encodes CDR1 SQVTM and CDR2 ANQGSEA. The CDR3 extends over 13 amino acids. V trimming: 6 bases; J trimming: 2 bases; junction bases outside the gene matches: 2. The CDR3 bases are TGCAGCGTGGGACAGGGGGGGAACTATGGCTACACCTTC. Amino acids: CSVGQGGNYGYTF.

CDR3 sequence reads: CASSMERWHEQFF. CDR3 nucleotide sequence: TGTGCCAGTAGTATGGAAAGGTGGCATGAGCAGTTCTTC. The V gene is TRBV19, the J gene TRBJ2-1; no clear D. The germline gives CDR1 LNHDA, CDR2 SQIVND (reference sequence). V lost 3 bases and J lost 8, with 11 bases in between. The CDR3 covers 13 residues.

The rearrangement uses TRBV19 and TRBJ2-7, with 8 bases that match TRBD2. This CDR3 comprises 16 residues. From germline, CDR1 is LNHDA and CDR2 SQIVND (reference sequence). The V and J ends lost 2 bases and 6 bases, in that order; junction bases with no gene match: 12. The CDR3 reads CASSIILAGGVREQYF. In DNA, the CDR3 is TGTGCCAGTAGTATAATTTTGGCGGGAGGCGTTCGCGAGCAGTACTTC.

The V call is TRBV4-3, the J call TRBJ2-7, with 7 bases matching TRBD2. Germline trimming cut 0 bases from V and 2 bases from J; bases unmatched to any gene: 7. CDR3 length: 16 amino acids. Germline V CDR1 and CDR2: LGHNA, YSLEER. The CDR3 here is CASSQETISGTYEQYF. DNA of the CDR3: TGCGCCAGCAGCCAAGAGACGATAAGCGGGACCTACGAGCAGTACTTC.

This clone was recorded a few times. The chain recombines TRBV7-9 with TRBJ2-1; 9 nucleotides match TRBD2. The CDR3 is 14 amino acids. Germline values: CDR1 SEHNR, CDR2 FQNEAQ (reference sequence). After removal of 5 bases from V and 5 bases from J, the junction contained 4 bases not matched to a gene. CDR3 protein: CASSNGLANNEQFF. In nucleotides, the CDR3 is TGTGCCAGCAGCAATGGACTAGCGAACAATGAGCAGTTCTTC.

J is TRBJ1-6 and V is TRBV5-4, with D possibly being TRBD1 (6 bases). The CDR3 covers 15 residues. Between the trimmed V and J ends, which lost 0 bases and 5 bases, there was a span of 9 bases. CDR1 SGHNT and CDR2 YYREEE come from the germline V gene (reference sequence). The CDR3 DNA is TGTGCCAGCAGCTTGGCCCGGACAGATAATTCACCCCTCCACTTT. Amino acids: CASSLARTDNSPLHF.

The CDR3 region is CASSSPRLMTGWDYEQYF. CDR3 in DNA: TGTGCCAGCAGTTCCCCCCGGCTGATGACAGGGTGGGACTACGAGCAGTACTTC. The chain links TRBV28 to TRBJ2-7; 7 bases line up with TRBD1. CDR1 MDHEN and CDR2 SYDVKM come from the germline V gene. Losses at the gene ends were 4 bases for V and 3 bases for J; bases not matched to a gene: 18. The CDR3 runs 18 residues.

This CDR3 is CSVDMGGGRYNEQFF. In nucleotides, the CDR3 is TGCAGCGTTGATATGGGGGGCGGGAGGTACAATGAGCAGTTCTTC. The gene calls are TRBV29-1 and TRBJ2-1; 8 nucleotides agree with TRBD2. V lost 3 bases, J lost 4 bases, and 8 bases stayed unmatched. From germline, CDR1 is SQVTM and CDR2 ANQGSEA. CDR3 length: 15 residues.

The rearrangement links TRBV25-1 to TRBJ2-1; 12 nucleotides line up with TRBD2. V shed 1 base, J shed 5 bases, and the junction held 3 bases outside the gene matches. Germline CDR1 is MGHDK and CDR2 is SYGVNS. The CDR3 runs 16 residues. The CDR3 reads CASSESRTSGNNEQFF. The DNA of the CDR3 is TGTGCCAGCAGTGAATCCCGGACTAGCGGGAACAATGAGCAGTTCTTC.

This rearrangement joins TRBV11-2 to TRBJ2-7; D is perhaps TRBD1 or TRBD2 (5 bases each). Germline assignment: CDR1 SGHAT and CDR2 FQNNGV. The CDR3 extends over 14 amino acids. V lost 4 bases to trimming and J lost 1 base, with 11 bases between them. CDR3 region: CASSSAWGSYEQYF. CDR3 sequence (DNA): TGTGCCAGCAGCTCAGCCTGGGGGTCCTACGAGCAGTACTTC.

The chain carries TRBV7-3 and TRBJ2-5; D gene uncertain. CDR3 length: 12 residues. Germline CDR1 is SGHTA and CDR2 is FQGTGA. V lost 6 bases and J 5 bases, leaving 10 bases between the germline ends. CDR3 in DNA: TGTGCCAGCAGTTTACTCGGGGAGACCCAGTACTTC. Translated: CASSLLGETQYF. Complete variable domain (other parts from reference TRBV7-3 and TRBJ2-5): GAGVSQTPSNKVTEKGKYVELRCDPISGHTALYWYRQSLGQGPEFLIYFQGTGAADDSGLPNDRFFAVRPEGSVSTLKIQRTERGDSAVYLCASSLLGETQYFGPGTRLLVL.

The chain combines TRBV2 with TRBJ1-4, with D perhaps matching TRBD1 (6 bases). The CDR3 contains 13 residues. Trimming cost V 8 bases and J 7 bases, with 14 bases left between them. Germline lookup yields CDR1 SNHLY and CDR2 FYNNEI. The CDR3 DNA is TGTGCCAGCGATAACAGGGTCGGTGAAAAACTGTTTTTT. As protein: CASDNRVGEKLFF.

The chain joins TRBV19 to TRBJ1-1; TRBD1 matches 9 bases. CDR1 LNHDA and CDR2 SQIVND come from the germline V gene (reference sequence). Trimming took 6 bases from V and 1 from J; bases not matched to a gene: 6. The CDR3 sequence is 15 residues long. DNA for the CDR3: TGTGCCAGTAGCGCCCTGGACAGGGGGAACACTGAAGCTTTCTTT. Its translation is CASSALDRGNTEAFF.

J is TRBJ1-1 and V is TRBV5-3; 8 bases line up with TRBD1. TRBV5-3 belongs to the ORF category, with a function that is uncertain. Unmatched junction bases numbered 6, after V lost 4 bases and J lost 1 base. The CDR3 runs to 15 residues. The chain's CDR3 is CARSGRDRPNTEAFF. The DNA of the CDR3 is TGTGCCAGAAGCGGACGGGACAGGCCGAACACTGAAGCTTTCTTT.